Each of the 3 T cell receptor beta chains below was sequenced from the same sample in a study of T cell repertoires in cytomegalovirus infection. MiXCR was run by TCRdb on the reads, yielding one entry per CDR3 protein. The sample carries approximately 120,000 distinct CDR3 sequences, over 30% recorded once. No antigen has been identified for these receptors. Source: CD8+ T cells from cultured PBMCs, taken from culture after CMV antigen stimulation. The receptor source for this set is a human donor in good health (CMV status not recorded). Some clones in this sample may be carry-over from other donors' samples.

This clonotype was observed many times. The chain links TRBV7-2 to TRBJ2-1; D may match TRBD1 or TRBD2 (6 bases each). Germline assignment: CDR1 SGHTA and CDR2 FQGNSA. The CDR3 contains 15 residues. The V gene lost 0 bases and the J gene lost 4 bases, with 10 bases spanning the gap. This chain's CDR3 is CASSLAGGHYNEQFF. The CDR3 DNA reads TGTGCCAGCAGCTTAGCGGGGGGACATTACAATGAGCAGTTCTTC.

The chain carries TRBV6-1 and TRBJ1-1; a possible D gene is TRBD1 (6 bases). The germline gives CDR1 MNHNS, CDR2 SASEGT. Trimming took 5 bases from V and 0 from J, leaving 10 bases between them. The CDR3 length is 14 residues. The CDR3 loop is CASSLGAMNTEAFF. CDR3 sequence (DNA): TGTGCCAGCAGTTTGGGGGCAATGAACACTGAAGCTTTCTTT.

With respect to this clonotype: A read error may be the cause here, since a much bigger clone is one base away. The chain links TRBV7-8 to TRBJ2-1, with a weak D call TRBD1 (5 bases). This CDR3 spans 16 amino acids. Looked up from germline, CDR1 is SGHVS and CDR2 is FQNEAQ. This CDR3 is CASSLASRGSYNERFF. The DNA of the CDR3 is TGTGCCAGCAGCTTAGCTTCTAGGGGCTCCTACAATGAGCGGTTCTTC.